A selection of T cell receptor beta chains follows, all from one sample in a study of CD8 T cells in Susac syndrome. TCRdb analysed the immunoSEQ multiplex PCR reads with MiXCR anew, one entry per CDR3 protein. Of approximately 180,000 distinct CDR3 sequences detected, roughly nine tenths appear once; the ten largest clones hold about 0.1%. Sequencing used CD4+ T cells from PBMCs. The receptors shown here come from a human donor with Susac syndrome. The CDR3 runs from the conserved cysteine through the conserved F or W. A D gene is named only where the DNA matches it firmly. Not every row has a clone size; where given, it reads once, few, many or a size class.

DNA | CDR3 | J | length | size | V | D
TGCGCCAGCAGCCAAGCTGACAGATTCAAACAGCCCCAGCATTTT | CASSQADRFKQPQHF | TRBJ1-5 | 15 | NA | TRBV4-1 | NA
TGTGCCAGCAGCTTACTAGGTTTCGCCAAAAACATTCAGTACTTC | CASSLLGFAKNIQYF | TRBJ2-4 | 15 | NA | TRBV28 | NA
TGTGCCAGCAGTCAGTCCCGGGACCGAGGACAGAAAAACATTCAGTACTTC | CASSQSRDRGQKNIQYF | TRBJ2-4 | 17 | NA | TRBV12-3/TRBV12-4 | NA
TGTGCCAGCAGTTTAGTATCCGGTAGCAATCAGCCCCAGCATTTT | CASSLVSGSNQPQHF | TRBJ1-5 | 15 | NA | TRBV27 | NA
TGCGCCAGCAGCCCTACCTCCGGACTAGCGGGAGAGGGCACAGATACGCAGTATTTT | CASSPTSGLAGEGTDTQYF | TRBJ2-3 | 19 | NA | TRBV5-1 | TRBD2
TGTGCCAGCAGTAAAGCGGGAGCATCGGTCAATGAGCAGTTCTTC | CASSKAGASVNEQFF | TRBJ2-1 | 15 | NA | TRBV28 | TRBD2
TGTGCCAGCAGCTTGGCCGGACTAGCGGGAGGGGAGACCCAGTACTTC | CASSLAGLAGGETQYF | TRBJ2-5 | 16 | NA | TRBV5-4 | TRBD2
TGTGCCAGCAGCGGGACTAGCGGGGGGGCTGGCACCGGGGAGCTGTTTTTT | CASSGTSGGAGTGELFF | TRBJ2-2 | 17 | NA | TRBV5-4 | TRBD2
TGTGCCAGCAGTTTAGGACTACCCGGGGCCAACGTCCTGACTTTC | CASSLGLPGANVLTF | TRBJ2-6 | 15 | NA | TRBV12-3/TRBV12-4 | NA
TGTGCCATCAGTGAGTCACAAGCTGAAGCTTTCTTT | CAISESQAEAFF | TRBJ1-1 | 12 | NA | TRBV10-3 | NA
TGCAGTGCTAGAGATCCTACTGGGAATGAGCAGTTCTTC | CSARDPTGNEQFF | TRBJ2-1 | 13 | NA | TRBV20-1 | NA
TGCAGTGCCCCGGAACAGGGGACTGAAGCTTTCTTT | CSAPEQGTEAFF | TRBJ1-1 | 12 | NA | TRBV20-1 | TRBD1
TGTGCCAGCAGTGCGGGAGCCGGGGGGACCCAGTACTTC | CASSAGAGGTQYF | TRBJ2-5 | 13 | NA | TRBV3-1 | TRBD2
TGTGCCAGCAGTTACTCCCACGACCGCACAGATACGCAGTATTTT | CASSYSHDRTDTQYF | TRBJ2-3 | 15 | once | TRBV6-5 | NA
TGTGCCAGCAGCTTAGAGGTTAATCAGCCCCAGCATTTT | CASSLEVNQPQHF | TRBJ1-5 | 13 | NA | TRBV7-2 | NA
TGCAGTGCTAGAGACCATACCCAAAGCGGCACTGAAGCTTTCTTT | CSARDHTQSGTEAFF | TRBJ1-1 | 15 | NA | TRBV20-1 | NA
TGCAGTGCTAGAGACCCGGGACTAGCGGGGGGCCCAGATACGCAGTATTTT | CSARDPGLAGGPDTQYF | TRBJ2-3 | 17 | NA | TRBV20-1 | TRBD2
TGTGCCAGCAGCTTAACCGGAGGGGGTTACAATGAGCAGTTCTTC | CASSLTGGGYNEQFF | TRBJ2-1 | 15 | NA | TRBV7-3 | NA
TGTGCCAGCAGTTCACAGGGACAGGGCAATCAGCCCCAGCATTTT | CASSSQGQGNQPQHF | TRBJ1-5 | 15 | NA | TRBV12-3/TRBV12-4 | TRBD1
TGTGCCAGCTCACCAGATGCTACATTCTCTGAAGCTTTCTTT | CASSPDATFSEAFF | TRBJ1-1 | 14 | NA | TRBV18 | NA
TGCGCCAGCAGCTTGGCTGGGAGTGATGGCTACACCTTC | CASSLAGSDGYTF | TRBJ1-2 | 13 | NA | TRBV5-1 | NA
TGTGCCATCAGTCAAGACAGGGGAAACACTGAAGCTTTCTTT | CAISQDRGNTEAFF | TRBJ1-1 | 14 | NA | TRBV10-3 | TRBD1
TGCGCCAGCAGCTTGCGAGGGGGCCACGATGAGCAGTTCTTC | CASSLRGGHDEQFF | TRBJ2-1 | 14 | NA | TRBV5-1 | TRBD1
TGCAGTGCCCAAAGGGGGCGCGAGCAGTACTTC | CSAQRGREQYF | TRBJ2-7 | 11 | NA | TRBV20-1 | TRBD1
TGTGCCAGCAGGGAATCAACTGCCTACACTGAAGCTTTCTTT | CASRESTAYTEAFF | TRBJ1-1 | 14 | NA | TRBV27 | NA
TGTGCTAGTGGTTTGGAAACCGGGACTTCCTATGGCTACACCTTC | CASGLETGTSYGYTF | TRBJ1-2 | 15 | NA | TRBV12-5 | NA
TGTGCCAGCAGACAAACCGGGTCGGGCACAGATACGCAGTATTTT | CASRQTGSGTDTQYF | TRBJ2-3 | 15 | NA | TRBV12-3/TRBV12-4 | NA
TGTGCCAGCAGCTTAACGGAAACCTATGGCTACACCTTC | CASSLTETYGYTF | TRBJ1-2 | 13 | NA | TRBV7-9 | NA
TGTGCCAGCAGTGAACCGGGACAGAGCTCTGGGGCCAACGTCCTGACTTTC | CASSEPGQSSGANVLTF | TRBJ2-6 | 17 | NA | TRBV6-1 | TRBD1
TGTGCCAGCAGCTATGGACAGAACTTCTACGAGCAGTACTTC | CASSYGQNFYEQYF | TRBJ2-7 | 14 | NA | TRBV5-4 | NA
TGTGCCAGCAGCTTAATCGGGCTCCGGGGGTACGAGCAGTACTTC | CASSLIGLRGYEQYF | TRBJ2-7 | 15 | NA | TRBV11-2 | NA
TGCAGTGCTAGAGATAGAAAGGGGACGGACCCGCAAGAGACCCAGTACTTC | CSARDRKGTDPQETQYF | TRBJ2-5 | 17 | NA | TRBV20-1 | NA
TGCAGTGCTGACCCCGAGGGGGGTGGAGAGACCCAGTACTTC | CSADPEGGGETQYF | TRBJ2-5 | 14 | NA | TRBV20-1 | NA
TGTGCTAGTGGTAAGGACAGGGCTGGCGTGAACACCGGGGAGCTGTTTTTT | CASGKDRAGVNTGELFF | TRBJ2-2 | 17 | NA | TRBV12-5 | TRBD1
TGTGCCACCAGTGATTCCGCGGCGGGGGGGCCCACAGATACGCAGTATTTT | CATSDSAAGGPTDTQYF | TRBJ2-3 | 17 | NA | TRBV24-1 | TRBD2
TGCAGTGCTAGAGTATCAGGCATTGGATCACCCCTCCACTTT | CSARVSGIGSPLHF | TRBJ1-6 | 14 | NA | TRBV20-1 | NA
TGTGCCAGCAGCTTGCTAGCGGGAGGGAGTGAGCAGTTCTTC | CASSLLAGGSEQFF | TRBJ2-1 | 14 | NA | TRBV5-6 | TRBD2
TGTGCCAGCCGGCCCTCTGGGGCCAACGTCCTGACTTTC | CASRPSGANVLTF | TRBJ2-6 | 13 | NA | TRBV9 | NA
TGCAGCGTTGAACGGGGAAGTAGCACAGATACGCAGTATTTT | CSVERGSSTDTQYF | TRBJ2-3 | 14 | NA | TRBV29-1 | NA
TGTGCCAGCAGTTTCAACGTCGACGTGGGTCAGCCCCAGCATTTT | CASSFNVDVGQPQHF | TRBJ1-5 | 15 | NA | TRBV12-3/TRBV12-4 | NA
TGCAGCGTTTCAATGGGACAGGGGGCAGAGGAGCAGTACTTC | CSVSMGQGAEEQYF | TRBJ2-7 | 14 | NA | TRBV29-1 | TRBD1
TGCGCCAGCAGAACTGACGAGCAGTACTTC | CASRTDEQYF | TRBJ2-7 | 10 | NA | TRBV23-1 | NA
TGTGCCAGCAGCTTAGTAAATGGGGGCGCGGAAAACATTCAGTACTTC | CASSLVNGGAENIQYF | TRBJ2-4 | 16 | NA | TRBV7-2 | NA
TGTGCCAGCAGTTTAGTATGGGGGTCCTACGAGCAGTACTTC | CASSLVWGSYEQYF | TRBJ2-7 | 14 | NA | TRBV12-3/TRBV12-4 | NA
TGTGCCAGCAGCGGCCTTTCCAGCGGGGTATACAATGAGCAGTTCTTC | CASSGLSSGVYNEQFF | TRBJ2-1 | 16 | NA | TRBV3-1 | TRBD2
TGTGCCAGCAGCCGGATTCCAACCACAGTGAGTAACACTGAAGCTTTCTTT | CASSRIPTTVSNTEAFF | TRBJ1-1 | 17 | NA | TRBV6-1 | NA
TGCGCCAGCAGTGATCGGGGGAGGTACTCTAATGAAAAACTGTTTTTT | CASSDRGRYSNEKLFF | TRBJ1-4 | 16 | NA | TRBV10-2 | NA
TGTGCCAGCTCACCACCGTCACTAGCGGGAACTGAGCAGTTCTTC | CASSPPSLAGTEQFF | TRBJ2-1 | 15 | NA | TRBV18 | TRBD2